This passage covers 12 T cell receptor beta chains from one sample sequenced in a study of cytomegalovirus exposure and HLA in healthy donors. 13 Jbeta primers and 60 Vbeta primers were used for the PCR. Sequencing was performed with immunoSEQ multiplex PCR; in TCRdb, only in-frame clones are kept and a portion is missing. Found here are roughly 140,000 clones, under 80% of them singletons; the top ten hold less than 3%. The specimen was PBMCs. Receptors originate from a male donor in good health and CMV-seronegative.

This clone was detected a few times. V is TRBV4-3 and J is TRBJ2-5, with D possibly TRBD1 on 5 matching bases. CDR3 length: 14 residues. Trimming took 4 bases from V and 1 from J, leaving 10 bases between them. The germline gives CDR1 LGHNA, CDR2 YSLEER. The CDR3 loop reads CASSRQGFQETQYF. The CDR3 DNA reads as TGCGCCAGCAGCCGCCAGGGTTTCCAAGAGACCCAGTACTTC.

The chain is built from TRBV30 and TRBJ1-5, with 7 nucleotides matching TRBD1. Germline V gives CDR1 GTSNPN, CDR2 SVGIG (reference sequence). The junction had 6 bases not matched to a gene; V was cut back by 4 bases and J by 0 bases. CDR3 length: 15 residues. The CDR3 loop is CAWNPGQPSNQPQHF. CDR3 nucleotides: TGTGCCTGGAATCCGGGACAGCCTAGCAATCAGCCCCAGCATTTT.

CDR3 protein: CASSPGTVYGYTF. The CDR3 nucleotides are TGTGCCAGCAGTCCCGGGACAGTCTATGGCTACACCTTC. V usage is TRBV2 and J usage is TRBJ1-2; 7 bases agree with TRBD1. V was pared by 5 bases and J by 4 bases, with 4 bases of the junction left unmatched. This CDR3 has 13 amino acids. CDR1 is SNHLY, CDR2 FYNNEI, per germline.

The chain employs TRBV7-9 and TRBJ2-2; no clear D gene. The germline V gene has CDR1 SEHNR and CDR2 FQNEAQ (reference sequence). The CDR3 contains 10 residues. V was trimmed by 5 bases and J by 8 bases, leaving 3 bases between them. In DNA, the CDR3 is TGTGCCAGCAGCCTTGGGGAGCTGTTTTTT. Translation: CASSLGELFF. Full variable domain (rest looked up from reference TRBV7-9 and TRBJ2-2): DTGVSQNPRHKITKRGQNVTFRCDPISEHNRLYWYRQTLGQGPEFLTYFQNEAQLEKSRLLSDRFSAERPKGSFSTLEIQRTEQGDSAMYLCASSLGELFFGEGSRLTVL.

This CDR3 reads CAWSQGQLEKLFF. In nucleotides, the CDR3 is TGTGCCTGGAGTCAGGGTCAGTTAGAAAAACTGTTTTTT. The genes are TRBV30 and TRBJ1-4; tentative D call: TRBD1 (5 bases). CDR3 length equals 13 residues. V was clipped by 2 bases and J by 8 bases, with 12 bases between them. Germline-derived CDR1 and CDR2 are GTSNPN and SVGIG (reference sequence).

The chain couples TRBV5-1 to TRBJ2-6, with a tentative D call TRBD1 (6 bases). The CDR3 totals 16 residues. Germline assignment: CDR1 SGHRS and CDR2 YFSETQ. V was pared by 5 bases and J by 2 bases, with 14 bases between. CDR3 in DNA: TGCGCCAGCAGGACAGGACCGGTGACTGGGGCCAACGTCCTGACTTTC. Translated: CASRTGPVTGANVLTF.

The V and J genes are TRBV7-9 and TRBJ2-3, with D possibly matching TRBD2 (6 bases). CDR3 length: 15 residues. Trimming cost V 1 base and J 4 bases, with 12 bases left between them. CDR1 and CDR2 (germline): SEHNR, FQNEAQ (reference sequence). This CDR3 reads CASSLGVSGSDTQYF. CDR3 nucleotides: TGTGCCAGCAGCTTAGGCGTTAGCGGCTCAGATACGCAGTATTTT. Full variable domain (remainder filled in from reference TRBV7-9 and TRBJ2-3): DTGVSQNPRHKITKRGQNVTFRCDPISEHNRLYWYRQTLGQGPEFLTYFQNEAQLEKSRLLSDRFSAERPKGSFSTLEIQRTEQGDSAMYLCASSLGVSGSDTQYFGPGTRLTVL.

The chain is built from TRBV10-2 and TRBJ1-2; maybe TRBD1 (6 bases). V lost 2 bases, J lost 1 base, and 14 bases lay in between. The CDR3 loop spans 16 amino acids. In germline, CDR1 is WSHSY, CDR2 SAAADI. CDR3: CASSERFSDSNYGYTF. CDR3 bases: TGCGCCAGCAGTGAGAGGTTTTCGGACAGTAACTATGGCTACACCTTC.

This CDR3 is CASSLEALGAAGELFF. The CDR3 nucleotides are TGCGCCAGCAGCTTGGAGGCCTTAGGGGCGGCCGGGGAGCTGTTTTTT. This rearrangement joins TRBV5-1 to TRBJ2-2; tentatively, D is TRBD1 (5 bases). There are 16 residues in the CDR3. Trimming took off 0 bases at V and 6 bases at J, with 15 bases between the two ends. Germline loops: CDR1 SGHRS, CDR2 YFSETQ.

The chain employs TRBV27 and TRBJ2-7, with 8 bases aligning to TRBD1. CDR1 and CDR2 from the germline V gene are MNHEY and SMNVEV (reference sequence). V trimming: 5 bases; J trimming: 6 bases; junction bases outside the gene matches: 9. This CDR3 is built from 14 residues. The CDR3 region has the DNA TGTGCCAGCAGTCTCCGGAGACAGGGGCGCGAGCAGTACTTC. This encodes CASSLRRQGREQYF.

As for this clone: An end of the junction does not agree with germline; a read error may underlie this. The chain recombines TRBV7-7 with TRBJ2-2; 8 bases line up with TRBD2. CDR3 length: 16 residues. Per the germline V gene, CDR1 is SSHAT and CDR2 is FNYEAQ (reference sequence). The CDR3 spells CASSLAVAGKPGELFF. The CDR3, as DNA: TGTGCTAGCAGCTTAGCTGTAGCGGGAAAGCCCGGGGAGCTGTTTTTT.

CDR3 in amino acids: CASSPDRLIEKLFF. The CDR3 DNA reads as TGTGCCAGCTCTCCCGACAGGTTAATTGAAAAACTGTTTTTT. The chain combines TRBV18 with TRBJ1-4; D is possibly TRBD1 (6 bases). The V end lost 6 bases, the J end lost 7 bases, and 15 bases lay between the germline ends. The germline CDR1 and CDR2 sequences are KGHSH and LQKENI. This CDR3 contains 14 residues. The variable domain in full, with the rest retrieved from reference TRBV18 and TRBJ1-4, is NAGVMQNPRHLVRRRGQEARLRCSPMKGHSHVYWYRQLPEEGLKFMVYLQKENIIDESGMPKERFSAEFPKEGPSILRIQQVVRGDSAAYFCASSPDRLIEKLFFGSGTQLSVL.